The clone carrying this TCR beta chain has only one observation. The Seattle site enrolled patients during active infection and followed them longitudinally. V lost 7 bases, J lost 1 base, and 9 bases stayed unmatched. The V gene's germline CDR1 is GTSNPN and CDR2 SVGIG (reference sequence). This CDR3 is 15 amino acids long. This entry belongs to a study of blood T cell repertoires in COVID-19. Study details: Samples came from the United States, Italy and Spain, spanning acute and convalescent COVID-19.

Only in-frame clones appear in the TCRdb table, and some are missing; sequencing was by immunoSEQ multiplex PCR. The sample has roughly 200,000 clones, about 84% seen once. Sequenced material: peripheral blood. The receptor's source is a person aged 65-85 years with COVID-19, enrolled during active disease. The V call is TRBV30, the J call TRBJ2-5; the match to TRBD2 covers 10 bases. CDR3: CASHPASGSQETQYF. Written as DNA, the CDR3 is TGTGCCTCACACCCGGCTAGCGGGAGCCAAGAGACCCAGTACTTC.